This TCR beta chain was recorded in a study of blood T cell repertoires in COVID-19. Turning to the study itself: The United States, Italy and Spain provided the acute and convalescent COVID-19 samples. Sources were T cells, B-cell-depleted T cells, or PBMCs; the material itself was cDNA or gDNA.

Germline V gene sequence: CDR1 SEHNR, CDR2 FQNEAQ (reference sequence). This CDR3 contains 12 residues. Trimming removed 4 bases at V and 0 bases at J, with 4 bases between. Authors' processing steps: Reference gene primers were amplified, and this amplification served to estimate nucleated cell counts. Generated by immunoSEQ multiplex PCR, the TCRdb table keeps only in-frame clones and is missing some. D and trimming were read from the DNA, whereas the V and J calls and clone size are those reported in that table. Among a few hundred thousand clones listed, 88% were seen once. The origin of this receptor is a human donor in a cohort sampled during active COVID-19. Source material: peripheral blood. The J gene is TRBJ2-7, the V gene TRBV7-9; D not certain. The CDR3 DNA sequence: TGTGCCAGCAGCTGGAGCTCCTACGAGCAGTACTTC. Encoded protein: CASSWSSYEQYF.